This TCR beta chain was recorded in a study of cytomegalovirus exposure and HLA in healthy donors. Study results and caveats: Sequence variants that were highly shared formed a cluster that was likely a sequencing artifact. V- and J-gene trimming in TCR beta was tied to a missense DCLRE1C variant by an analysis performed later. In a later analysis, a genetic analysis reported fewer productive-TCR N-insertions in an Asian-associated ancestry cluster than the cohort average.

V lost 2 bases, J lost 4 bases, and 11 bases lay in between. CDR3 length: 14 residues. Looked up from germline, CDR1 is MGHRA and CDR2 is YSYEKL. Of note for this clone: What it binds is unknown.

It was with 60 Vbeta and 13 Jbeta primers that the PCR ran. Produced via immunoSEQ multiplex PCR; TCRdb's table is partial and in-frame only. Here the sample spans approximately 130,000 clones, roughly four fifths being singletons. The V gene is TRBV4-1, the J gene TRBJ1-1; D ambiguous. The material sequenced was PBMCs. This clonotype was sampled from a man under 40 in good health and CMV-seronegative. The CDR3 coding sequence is TGCGCCAGCAGCCAATCGCGGGGAACCACTGAAGCTTTCTTT. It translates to CASSQSRGTTEAFF.